Shown below are 27 T cell receptor beta chains from a single sample sequenced in a study of blood T cell repertoires in COVID-19. Data came from immunoSEQ multiplex PCR; TCRdb stores just in-frame clones and leaves some out. The sample includes some 200,000 clones, over 75% of them seen just once. Sequenced sample: peripheral blood. The source of these receptors is a woman older than 75 with acute or convalescent COVID-19.

The chain recombines TRBV5-1 with TRBJ1-3; 7 bases fit TRBD1. The V segment lost 4 bases and the J segment 7 bases; nucleotides outside the gene matches: 8. This CDR3 comprises 14 residues. CDR1 and CDR2 from the germline V gene are SGHRS and YFSETQ. This CDR3 reads CASSPGTVGNTIYF. The CDR3 DNA reads as TGCGCCAGCAGCCCCGGGACAGTTGGGAACACCATATATTTT.

The gene calls are TRBV7-9 and TRBJ2-1, with 12 nucleotides matching TRBD2. CDR1 and CDR2 (germline): SEHNR, FQNEAQ (reference sequence). The CDR3 runs to 14 residues. With 6 bases clipped from V and 10 bases from J, the junction kept 7 bases outside the gene matches. The CDR3 sequence: CASSSRLAGVEQFF. The CDR3 DNA reads as TGTGCCAGCAGTTCACGACTAGCGGGAGTCGAGCAGTTCTTC.

This clone was observed a single time. This sequence joins TRBV4-1 and TRBJ1-2; D may be TRBD1 (5 bases). The ends were cut back, 2 bases at V and 6 bases at J, with 13 bases in the middle. CDR3 length equals 14 residues. CDR1 MGHRA and CDR2 YSYEKL come from the germline V gene. The CDR3 reads CASSQRGSFDGYTF. CDR3 in DNA: TGCGCCAGCAGCCAAAGGGGTTCTTTCGATGGCTACACCTTC.

V usage is TRBV6-5 and J usage is TRBJ2-7; possible D gene TRBD1, 6 bases. Germline values: CDR1 MNHEY, CDR2 SVGAGI. V was pared by 4 bases and J by 6 bases, with 13 bases between. This CDR3 is 13 amino acids long. CDR3 residues: CASSSYTGIEQYF. For the CDR3, the DNA is TGTGCCAGCAGTTCCTACACAGGGATCGAGCAGTACTTC.

The table lists this clone with a few counts. J is TRBJ2-1 and V is TRBV4-1; 9 bases are a match to TRBD1. The V gene's germline CDR1 is MGHRA and CDR2 YSYEKL. The CDR3 contains 15 residues. The V gene end was trimmed by 2 bases and the J gene end by 9 bases; junction bases not matched to a gene: 8. CDR3 in DNA: TGCGCCAGCAGCCAACCCACAGGGGGCAAAGGTGAGCAGTTCTTC. Amino acid sequence: CASSQPTGGKGEQFF.

The V call is TRBV18, the J call TRBJ1-1, with TRBD1 identical over 8 bases. Germline V CDR1 and CDR2: KGHSH, LQKENI. The CDR3 contains 18 residues. V lost 3 bases and J lost 2; bases outside the gene matches: 14. CDR3 sequence: CASSPNMWTGFFNTEAFF. As DNA, the CDR3 is TGTGCCAGCTCACCGAATATGTGGACAGGGTTCTTCAACACTGAAGCTTTCTTT.

This clone came up once. The CDR3 DNA sequence: TGTGCCAGCTCACCACCGAATTGGGGGGGCCGGGGAACTGAAGCTTTCTTT. This sequence encodes CASSPPNWGGRGTEAFF. The chain is built from TRBV18 and TRBJ1-1, with TRBD1 as a possible D gene (6 bases). Deletions cut 0 bases from V and 5 bases from J, with 19 bases between. This CDR3 is built from 17 residues. CDR1 and CDR2 (germline): KGHSH, LQKENI.

The chain is built from TRBV2 and TRBJ1-4, with a possible D match to TRBD1 (6 bases). Trimming stripped 7 bases from V and 10 bases from J, with 13 bases between. The CDR3 length is 12 residues. Germline-derived CDR1 and CDR2 are SNHLY and FYNNEI. CDR3 in DNA: TGTGCCAGCACTAGAAGGGGGGGAAAACTGTTTTTT. Translation: CASTRRGGKLFF.

This clone was observed a few times. The CDR3 bases are TGTGCCAGCAAGTTGACAGGGTCCAGCGGGGAGCTGTTTTTT. Its protein is CASKLTGSSGELFF. The gene calls are TRBV2 and TRBJ2-2, with 7 bases identical to TRBD1. Germline-derived CDR1 and CDR2 are SNHLY and FYNNEI. The CDR3 has 14 amino acids. With 7 bases clipped from V and 7 bases from J, the junction kept 9 bases outside the gene matches.

The genes are TRBV7-9 and TRBJ2-7; D gene ambiguous. The CDR3 length is 12 residues. Germline CDR1 SEHNR, CDR2 FQNEAQ (reference sequence). V was clipped by 1 base and J by 6 bases, with 7 bases between them. The CDR3 region has the DNA TGTGCCAGCAGCTTAGTACTCCTCGAGCAGTACTTC. Translation gives CASSLVLLEQYF.

In this sample, this clone turned up once. The rearrangement joins TRBV6-4 to TRBJ2-3; no clear D. V gave up 3 bases and J gave up 0 bases, with 7 bases separating them. Germline V gene lookup returns CDR1 MRHNA and CDR2 SNTAGT. This CDR3 contains 14 residues. The CDR3 DNA follows: TGTGCCAGCAGTGAGCACTATAGCACAGATACGCAGTATTTT. It is translated as CASSEHYSTDTQYF.

This rearrangement joins TRBV11-2 to TRBJ1-3; maybe TRBD1 (5 bases). In germline, CDR1 is SGHAT, CDR2 FQNNGV. The CDR3 is 15 amino acids. The V end lost 6 bases, the J end lost 2 bases, and 14 bases lay between the germline ends. The chain's CDR3 is CASRQDLVAGNTIYF. The CDR3 DNA reads TGTGCCAGCAGACAGGACCTTGTTGCTGGAAACACCATATATTTT.

The chain carries TRBV7-2 and TRBJ2-7, with 9 bases that match TRBD2. Trimming at V came to 8 bases and at J to 2 bases, leaving 7 bases not matched to a gene. The CDR3 has 14 residues. CDR1 and CDR2 from the germline V gene are SGHTA and FQGNSA. CDR3 loop: CASSAASGAYEQYF. For the CDR3, the DNA is TGTGCCAGCTCGGCCGCTAGCGGGGCCTACGAGCAGTACTTC.

J is TRBJ2-2 and V is TRBV7-3; D gene ambiguous. The germline V and J ends were trimmed by 2 bases and 7 bases, with 8 bases remaining between them. In germline, CDR1 is SGHTA, CDR2 FQGTGA. The CDR3 is 13 residues long. CDR3 sequence: CASSLPPGGELFF. Here the CDR3 DNA reads TGTGCCAGCAGCTTACCTCCCGGCGGGGAGCTGTTTTTT.

The chain joins TRBV18 to TRBJ2-7; 7 bases line up with TRBD2. CDR1 and CDR2 from the germline V gene are KGHSH and LQKENI. V dropped 3 bases and J dropped 6; count of bases not matched to a gene: 11. This CDR3 has 15 residues. CDR3 coding DNA: TGTGCCAGCTCACCTGGAGCGGGGTCGGTCCTCGAGCAGTACTTC. Its translation: CASSPGAGSVLEQYF.

The chain employs TRBV7-3 and TRBJ1-1, with 8 positions matching TRBD1. With V trimmed by 5 bases and J by 7 bases, 9 bases remained unmatched. The CDR3 runs to 14 residues. Germline V gene lookup returns CDR1 SGHTA and CDR2 FQGTGA. The CDR3 loop is CASSPGTGAYEAFF. The CDR3 DNA reads as TGTGCCAGCAGCCCGGGGACAGGAGCCTATGAAGCTTTCTTT.

The chain recombines TRBV18 with TRBJ2-7; 8 nucleotides match TRBD1. Germline-derived CDR1 and CDR2 are KGHSH and LQKENI. The CDR3 sequence is 17 residues long. The V gene end was trimmed by 0 bases and the J gene end by 2 bases; junction bases not matched to a gene: 9. CDR3 nucleotide sequence: TGTGCCAGCTCACCACCTAATCGACAGGGGTCCCCCTACGAGCAGTACTTC. Its translation is CASSPPNRQGSPYEQYF. Filled out from reference TRBV18 and TRBJ2-7, the complete variable domain reads NAGVMQNPRHLVRRRGQEARLRCSPMKGHSHVYWYRQLPEEGLKFMVYLQKENIIDESGMPKERFSAEFPKEGPSILRIQQVVRGDSAAYFCASSPPNRQGSPYEQYFGPGTRLTVT.

The chain carries TRBV9 and TRBJ1-6; D might be TRBD1 (6 bases). CDR3 length equals 17 residues. V lost 0 bases and J 5 bases, leaving 15 bases between the germline ends. Germline loops: CDR1 SGDLS, CDR2 YYNGEE. The CDR3 sequence is CASSVELQGKNNSPLHF. The DNA of the CDR3 is TGTGCCAGCAGCGTAGAGCTTCAGGGGAAGAATAATTCACCCCTCCACTTT.

This rearrangement joins TRBV7-2 to TRBJ2-5; no reliable D call. CDR3 length: 13 residues. Germline V gives CDR1 SGHTA, CDR2 FQGNSA. Trimming left V 3 bases short and J 5 bases short, with 10 bases between. CDR3 loop: CASSFAGLETQYF. Written as DNA, the CDR3 is TGTGCCAGCAGCTTCGCTGGGCTGGAGACCCAGTACTTC.

The chain recombines TRBV13 with TRBJ2-3, with 8 bases identical to TRBD2. V shed 2 bases and J 6 bases; nucleotides not matched to a gene: 7. From germline, CDR1 is PRHDT and CDR2 FYEKMQ (reference sequence). This CDR3 is built from 15 residues. In DNA, the CDR3 is TGTGCCAGCAGCTTACGCGGGGGGCCCATGGATACGCAGTATTTT. Translated, it gives CASSLRGGPMDTQYF.

The chain uses TRBV10-1 and TRBJ2-1; 10 bases fit TRBD2. V lost 8 bases, J lost 5 bases, and 12 bases stayed unmatched. Germline V gives CDR1 WNHNN, CDR2 SYGVQD (reference sequence). The CDR3 has 16 amino acids. The CDR3 DNA reads as TGCGCCAGCTTTCCGGGCCTAGCGGGAGAGGACAATGAGCAGTTCTTC. Amino acids: CASFPGLAGEDNEQFF.

The chain links TRBV6-1 to TRBJ2-5; 8 nucleotides match TRBD2. This CDR3 spans 17 amino acids. The trim removed 0 bases at V and 5 bases at J, leaving 11 bases unmatched. The germline V gene encodes CDR1 MNHNS and CDR2 SASEGT. The CDR3 region is CASSEARTSSSRETQYF. In DNA form, the CDR3 reads TGTGCCAGCAGTGAAGCGCGGACTAGCAGCTCTCGGGAGACCCAGTACTTC.

The rearrangement joins TRBV10-1 to TRBJ1-2, with TRBD1 matching 7 bases. The CDR3 has 14 residues. Germline CDR1 is WNHNN and CDR2 is SYGVQD (reference sequence). The trim removed 6 bases at V and 7 bases at J, leaving 11 bases unmatched. In nucleotides, the CDR3 is TGCGCCAGCAGCCCAGGGGGGAATGGGAGTGGCTACACCTTC. Encoded protein: CASSPGGNGSGYTF.

In this sample, this clone turned up a few times. The junction departs from germline at one end; a sequencing error may be responsible. The chain combines TRBV4-1 with TRBJ1-2; 7 nucleotides agree with TRBD1. Germline V lookup: CDR1 MGHRA, CDR2 YSYEKL. There are 12 residues in the CDR3. The CDR3 DNA follows: TGCGCCAGCAGCCAGGACCCAGGGACAGCAGTCTTC. It is translated as CASSQDPGTAVF.

A note on this clone: This specimen includes other DNA sequences encoding the same CDR3. J is TRBJ1-5 and V is TRBV19; no definite D call. The CDR3 has 13 amino acids. Germline lookup yields CDR1 LNHDA and CDR2 SQIVND (reference sequence). The V end was cut by 3 bases, the J end by 2 bases, with 5 bases between. The CDR3 DNA follows: TGTGCCAGTAGTATTTCTGGCAATCAGCCCCAGCATTTT. Its translation is CASSISGNQPQHF.

V gene TRBV30 combines with J gene TRBJ1-5; 7 bases map to TRBD1. This CDR3 region has 13 residues. Trimming removed 3 bases from V and 6 bases from J; junction bases left unmatched: 5. In germline, CDR1 is GTSNPN, CDR2 SVGIG (reference sequence). DNA of the CDR3: TGTGCCTGGAGCGGACAGGACGGTCAGCCCCAGCATTTT. It encodes CAWSGQDGQPQHF.

The chain recombines TRBV11-2 with TRBJ1-2, with D hard to call. Trimming left V 0 bases short and J 7 bases short, with 12 bases between. The CDR3 length is 14 residues. Germline assignment: CDR1 SGHAT and CDR2 FQNNGV. The CDR3 loop reads CASSLDRSGGGYTF. In DNA form, the CDR3 reads TGTGCCAGCAGCTTAGATCGTTCCGGAGGTGGCTACACCTTC. Using reference TRBV11-2 and TRBJ1-2 for the parts outside the CDR3, the full variable domain is EAGVAQSPRYKIIEKRQSVAFWCNPISGHATLYWYQQILGQGPKLLIQFQNNGVVDDSQLPKDRFSAERLKGVDSTLKIQPAKLEDSAVYLCASSLDRSGGGYTFGSGTRLTVV.